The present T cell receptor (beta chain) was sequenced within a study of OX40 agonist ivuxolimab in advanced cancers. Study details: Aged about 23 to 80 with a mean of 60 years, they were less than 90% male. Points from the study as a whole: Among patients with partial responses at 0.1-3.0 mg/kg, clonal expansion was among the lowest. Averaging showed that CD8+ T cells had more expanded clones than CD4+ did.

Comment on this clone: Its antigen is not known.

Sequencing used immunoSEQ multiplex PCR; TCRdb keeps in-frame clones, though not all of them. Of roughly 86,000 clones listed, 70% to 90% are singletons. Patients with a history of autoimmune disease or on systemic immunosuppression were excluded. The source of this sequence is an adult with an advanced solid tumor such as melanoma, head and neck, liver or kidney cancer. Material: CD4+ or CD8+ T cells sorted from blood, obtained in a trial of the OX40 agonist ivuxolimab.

The CDR3 sequence: CATRGEKLFF. The CDR3, as DNA: TGTGCCACTCGGGGGGAAAAACTGTTTTTT. The genes are TRBV6-1 and TRBJ1-4; D might be TRBD1 (5 bases). CDR1 and CDR2 from the germline V gene are MNHNS and SASEGT. The V end was cut by 10 bases, the J end by 8 bases, with 8 bases between. The CDR3 extends over 10 amino acids.